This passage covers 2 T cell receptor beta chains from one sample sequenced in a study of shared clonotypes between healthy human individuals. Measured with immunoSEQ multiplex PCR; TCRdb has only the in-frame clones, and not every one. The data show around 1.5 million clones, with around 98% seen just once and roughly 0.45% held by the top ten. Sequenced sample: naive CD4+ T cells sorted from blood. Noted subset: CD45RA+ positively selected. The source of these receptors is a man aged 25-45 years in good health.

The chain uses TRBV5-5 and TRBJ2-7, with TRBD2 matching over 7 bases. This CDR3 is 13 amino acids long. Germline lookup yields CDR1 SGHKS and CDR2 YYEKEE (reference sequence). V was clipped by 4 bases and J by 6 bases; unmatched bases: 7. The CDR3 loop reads CASSSFAGVEQYF. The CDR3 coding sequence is TGTGCCAGCAGCAGCTTCGCGGGAGTCGAGCAGTACTTC.

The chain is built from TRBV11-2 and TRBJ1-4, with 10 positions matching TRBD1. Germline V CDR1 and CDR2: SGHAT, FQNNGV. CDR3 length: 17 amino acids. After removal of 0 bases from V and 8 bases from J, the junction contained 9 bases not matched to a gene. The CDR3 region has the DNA TGTGCCAGCAGCTTAGAGGGGATCGGGACAGGGGACGAAAAACTGTTTTTT. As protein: CASSLEGIGTGDEKLFF.